This passage covers 8 T cell receptor beta chains from one sample sequenced in a study of OX40 agonist ivuxolimab in advanced cancers. TCRdb's table, derived via immunoSEQ multiplex PCR, lists solely in-frame clones and lacks some. In the table there are tens of thousands of clones, approximately 86% of which are singletons. Sequencing used CD4+ or CD8+ T cells sorted from blood, obtained in a trial of the OX40 agonist ivuxolimab. The origin of the receptors is an adult with an advanced solid tumor such as melanoma, head and neck, liver or kidney cancer.

The V call is TRBV5-1, the J call TRBJ2-1, with TRBD2 matching 11 bases. The CDR3 is made up of 18 amino acids. Germline CDR1 SGHRS, CDR2 YFSETQ. J was trimmed by 5 bases and V by 3 bases; bases with no gene match: 13. The CDR3 bases are TGCGCCAGCAGCTCCTTTAGCGGGAGGGGCTATGGGAACAATGAGCAGTTCTTC. Amino acid sequence: CASSSFSGRGYGNNEQFF. The variable domain in full, completed from reference TRBV5-1 and TRBJ2-1, reads KAGVTQTPRYLIKTRGQQVTLSCSPISGHRSVSWYQQTPGQGLQFLFEYFSETQRNKGNFPGRFSGRQFSNSRSEMNVSTLELGDSALYLCASSSFSGRGYGNNEQFFGPGTRLTVL.

The rearrangement uses TRBV4-3 and TRBJ1-6; TRBD1 matches 7 bases. This CDR3 has 18 residues. Germline V gene lookup returns CDR1 LGHNA and CDR2 YSLEER. After removal of 0 bases from V and 7 bases from J, the junction contained 12 bases not matched to a gene. DNA for the CDR3: TGCGCCAGCAGCCAAGATCACCCTAGGACAGGATCGAATTCACCCCTCCACTTT. Amino acid sequence: CASSQDHPRTGSNSPLHF.

This sequence joins TRBV5-8 and TRBJ1-1; D remains ambiguous. CDR1 and CDR2 from the germline V gene are SGHTS and YDEGEE. The V end was cut by 4 bases, the J end by 1 base, with 8 bases between. This CDR3 has 13 amino acids. The CDR3 reads CASSTSSNTEAFF. CDR3 nucleotides: TGTGCCAGCAGCACCAGCTCGAACACTGAAGCTTTCTTT.

This clone was counted a single time. The chain uses TRBV12-5 and TRBJ2-1, with D possibly matching TRBD2 (6 bases). The CDR3 has 20 amino acids. Germline-derived CDR1 and CDR2 are LGHNT and FRNRAP. The ends were cut back, 2 bases at V and 0 bases at J, with 23 bases in the middle. In DNA form, the CDR3 reads TGTGCTAGTGGTTTGAACCCCACCAGCGGGCCATGGAGCTCCTACAATGAGCAGTTCTTC. It codes for CASGLNPTSGPWSSYNEQFF.

This clone came up once. The gene calls are TRBV5-1 and TRBJ2-7; no clear D. Germline assignment: CDR1 SGHRS and CDR2 YFSETQ. V lost 1 base and J lost 0, with 14 bases in between. The CDR3 is 16 residues long. This CDR3 reads CASSLKAGSGSYEQYF. The CDR3 DNA reads TGCGCCAGCAGCTTGAAGGCCGGCAGTGGCTCCTACGAGCAGTACTTC.

The chain links TRBV5-6 to TRBJ2-7, with D unresolved. There are 12 residues in the CDR3. Germline values: CDR1 SGHDT, CDR2 YYEEEE. V gave up 5 bases and J gave up 4 bases, with 10 bases separating them. CDR3 protein: CASSFGLYEQYF. The DNA of the CDR3 is TGTGCCAGCAGTTTCGGGCTGTACGAGCAGTACTTC.

The chain couples TRBV5-4 to TRBJ2-4; no reliable D call. The CDR3 spans 14 residues. Trimming pared 0 bases from V and 1 base from J, leaving 5 bases between. Germline values: CDR1 SGHNT, CDR2 YYREEE (reference sequence). The chain's CDR3 is CASSLARAKNIQYF. The CDR3 DNA sequence: TGTGCCAGCAGCTTGGCTAGGGCCAAAAACATTCAGTACTTC.

The chain uses TRBV7-6 and TRBJ2-3; TRBD2 aligns across 11 bases. This CDR3 region has 15 residues. J was trimmed by 4 bases and V by 5 bases; bases with no gene match: 5. Germline loops: CDR1 SGHVS, CDR2 FNYEAQ. The DNA of the CDR3 is TGTGCCAGCAGCAAGGGACTAGCGGATGCAGATACGCAGTATTTT. This sequence encodes CASSKGLADADTQYF.